This passage covers 32 T cell receptor beta chains from one sample sequenced in a study of early T cells in non-severe SARS-CoV-2 infection (dated by TCRdb to the early 2020s). Preparation of the library involved 5' RACE. Sequencer: NextSeq 500. Starting from the raw public reads, TCRdb applied fastp trimming at Q25, assembled clones with MiXCR and retained in-frame beta chains. One record per CDR3 amino acid sequence lists the most common genes and DNA. The sample profile shows about 81,000 distinct CDR3 sequences; less than 8% of them were found once. Of the sample, 6.5% to 9% falls within the top ten clones. Sequenced: whole blood. The receptors stem from an adult who was a healthcare worker with PCR-confirmed SARS-CoV-2 infection or an uninfected control (not recorded which).

This clonotype was picked up many times. The J gene is TRBJ2-7, the V gene TRBV5-8; 10 bases are shared with TRBD2. The germline gives CDR1 SGHTS, CDR2 YDEGEE. The CDR3 loop spans 16 amino acids. The trim removed 1 base at V and 5 bases at J, leaving 9 bases unmatched. This CDR3 reads CASSLYSGGAYDEQYF. Written as DNA, the CDR3 is TGTGCCAGCAGCTTGTACAGCGGGGGGGCCTACGACGAGCAGTACTTC.

The table lists this clonotype with many counts. This sequence joins TRBV12-3 or TRBV12-4 and TRBJ1-5; D is uncertain. The CDR3 is made up of 14 amino acids. Between the trimmed V and J ends, which lost 4 bases and 0 bases, there was a span of 7 bases. CDR3 nucleotides: TGTGCCAGCAGTTACACCGCTAGCAATCAGCCCCAGCATTTT. Translation gives CASSYTASNQPQHF.

This clonotype was detected a few times. V is TRBV7-9 and J is TRBJ2-3, with D unclear. The CDR3 has 12 amino acids. The V and J ends lost 5 bases and 6 bases respectively, with 9 bases between them. Germline V lookup: CDR1 SEHNR, CDR2 FQNEAQ (reference sequence). CDR3 nucleotides: TGTGCCAGCAGCCTGAATGTGGATACGCAGTATTTT. This translates into CASSLNVDTQYF.

This clonotype was detected a few times. The V call is TRBV28, the J call TRBJ1-6, with D uncertain. Germline V gene sequence: CDR1 MDHEN, CDR2 SYDVKM. V lost 7 bases to trimming and J lost 13 bases, with 14 bases between them. The CDR3 totals 12 residues. Here the CDR3 reads CASKMSRFPLHF. CDR3 in DNA: TGTGCCAGCAAAATGTCCAGGTTTCCCCTCCACTTT.

This clonotype has at least ten counts. The rearrangement joins TRBV7-6 to TRBJ2-7; D is uncertain. Trimming cost V 3 bases and J 5 bases, with 11 bases left between them. This CDR3 is built from 13 residues. Looked up from germline, CDR1 is SGHVS and CDR2 is FNYEAQ. Written as DNA, the CDR3 is TGTGCCAGCAGCTTCAATGCACGAGACGAGCAGTACTTC. Its protein product is CASSFNARDEQYF.

This clonotype has ten or more counts. V is TRBV7-2 and J is TRBJ1-4, with 9 bases fitting TRBD1. V lost 5 bases to trimming and J lost 8 bases; unmatched junction nucleotides: 6. The length of the CDR3 is 14 residues. CDR1 SGHTA and CDR2 FQGNSA come from the germline V gene. In DNA, the CDR3 is TGTGCCAGCAGCCAGCGGACAGGGGCCGAAAAACTGTTTTTT. Its protein is CASSQRTGAEKLFF. Looking up the rest from reference TRBV7-2 and TRBJ1-4 gives the full variable domain: GAGVSQSPSNKVTEKGKDVELRCDPISGHTALYWYRQSLGQGLEFLIYFQGNSAPDKSGLPSDRFSAERTGGSVSTLTIQRTQQEDSAVYLCASSQRTGAEKLFFGSGTQLSVL.

There are a few counts of this clonotype. The chain has TRBV3-1 and TRBJ2-1; D may be TRBD1 (6 bases). The CDR3 loop spans 16 amino acids. Germline CDR1 reads LGHDT; CDR2 reads YNNKEL (reference sequence). The V and J ends lost 0 bases and 9 bases respectively, with 18 bases between them. This chain's CDR3 is CASSQDQSTGSIEQFF. The CDR3 bases are TGTGCCAGCAGCCAAGACCAAAGTACAGGGTCTATTGAGCAGTTCTTC.

This clonotype was counted ten times or more. V and J are TRBV5-1 and TRBJ2-7; 7 nucleotides align to TRBD1. V gave up 3 bases and J gave up 2 bases; unmatched junction bases: 8. CDR1 and CDR2 (germline): SGHRS, YFSETQ. The CDR3 length is 15 residues. The CDR3 region is CASSSGTVTTYEQYF. The DNA of the CDR3 is TGCGCCAGCAGCTCCGGGACAGTAACTACCTACGAGCAGTACTTC.

This clonotype was seen only a few times. J is TRBJ2-7 and V is TRBV7-2, with 7 bases aligning to TRBD1. Germline values: CDR1 SGHTA, CDR2 FQGNSA. With 2 bases clipped from V and 1 base from J, the junction kept 5 bases outside the gene matches. The CDR3 length is 15 residues. CDR3 sequence reads: CASSLRQGISYEQYF. The CDR3 nucleotides are TGTGCCAGCAGCTTAAGACAGGGTATTTCCTACGAGCAGTACTTC. Complete variable domain (other parts from reference TRBV7-2 and TRBJ2-7): GAGVSQSPSNKVTEKGKDVELRCDPISGHTALYWYRQSLGQGLEFLIYFQGNSAPDKSGLPSDRFSAERTGGSVSTLTIQRTQQEDSAVYLCASSLRQGISYEQYFGPGTRLTVT.

This clonotype was detected a few times. V is TRBV9 and J is TRBJ1-1, with unresolved D. This CDR3 contains 13 residues. Per germline, CDR1 SGDLS and CDR2 YYNGEE. Trimming removed 4 bases at V and 4 bases at J, with 11 bases between. As DNA, the CDR3 is TGTGCCAGCAGCTGGTTAGGGAGCACTGAAGCTTTCTTT. This translates into CASSWLGSTEAFF.

This clonotype was detected only a few times. The chain joins TRBV12-3 or TRBV12-4 to TRBJ2-5, with 7 positions matching TRBD1. The length of the CDR3 is 14 residues. V was clipped by 5 bases and J by 7 bases; unmatched bases: 10. CDR3 sequence reads: CASSSQTGVWTQYF. CDR3 nucleotide sequence: TGTGCCAGCAGTAGTCAAACAGGGGTGTGGACCCAGTACTTC.

CDR3 DNA sequence: TGTGCCAGTAGTAGGGGGCAGCACAAAGAGACCCAGTACTTC. It translates to CASSRGQHKETQYF. V gene TRBV19 combines with J gene TRBJ2-5, with a tentative D call TRBD1 (6 bases). This CDR3 is 14 amino acids long. From germline, CDR1 is LNHDA and CDR2 SQIVND (reference sequence). Trimming took 4 bases from V and 3 from J, leaving 12 bases between them.

This clonotype was observed many times. This chain uses TRBV11-2 with TRBJ2-7; D may be TRBD1 (5 bases). This CDR3 is 13 amino acids long. Trimming stripped 5 bases from V and 1 base from J, with 9 bases between. Germline V gene data show CDR1 as SGHAT and CDR2 as FQNNGV. CDR3 coding DNA: TGTGCCAGCAGCCCGGACACTTCCTACGAGCAGTACTTC. Its protein is CASSPDTSYEQYF.

There are many counts of this clonotype. An end of the junction differs from the germline gene, which may be a read error. The rearrangement uses TRBV20-1 and TRBJ2-1, with 14 nucleotides matching TRBD2. Looked up from germline, CDR1 is DFQATT and CDR2 is SNEGSKA (reference sequence). CDR3 length equals 13 residues. The CDR3: CSAKWTSGRSPIF. The DNA for the CDR3 is TGCAGTGCTAAGTGGACTAGCGGGAGGTCCCCCATCTTC.

This clonotype occurred a few times. The rearrangement joins TRBV29-1 to TRBJ2-1, with D hard to call. This CDR3 is 13 amino acids long. Deletions cut 4 bases from V and 1 base from J, with 8 bases between. Germline CDR1 and CDR2: SQVTM and ANQGSEA. DNA for the CDR3: TGCAGCGTTGTGAGGCCGTCCTACAATGAGCAGTTCTTC. Translation gives CSVVRPSYNEQFF.

This sequence joins TRBV7-2 and TRBJ1-1; TRBD1 is a possible D gene (6 bases). The V end lost 4 bases, the J end lost 11 bases, and 14 bases lay between the germline ends. Germline assignment: CDR1 SGHTA and CDR2 FQGNSA. This CDR3 is built from 12 residues. The chain's CDR3 is CASSYSQGWAFF. CDR3 coding DNA: TGTGCCAGCAGCTACTCACAGGGCTGGGCTTTCTTT.

The sample holds many counts of this clonotype. The V and J genes are TRBV20-1 and TRBJ1-2; TRBD1 aligns across 7 bases. The CDR3 totals 12 residues. Trimming cost V 4 bases and J 4 bases; bases outside gene matches: 3. Germline CDR1 is DFQATT and CDR2 is SNEGSKA (reference sequence). CDR3 sequence: CSATGTAYGYTF. The CDR3 DNA is TGCAGTGCTACCGGGACAGCCTATGGCTACACCTTC.

The chain couples TRBV29-1 to TRBJ2-2, with D maybe TRBD1 (7 bases). The germline V gene encodes CDR1 SQVTM and CDR2 ANQGSEA. The CDR3 totals 13 residues. V lost 6 bases, J lost 5 bases, and 13 bases lay in between. As DNA, the CDR3 is TGCAGCGTGAGGCCAGGGGGGACCGGGGAGCTGTTTTTT. Protein: CSVRPGGTGELFF.

This clonotype occurred once. The CDR3, as DNA: TGTGCCAGCAGTCCCCCGGACAGGCGGGCATCACCCCTCCACTTT. As protein: CASSPPDRRASPLHF. The genes are TRBV5-6 and TRBJ1-6, with TRBD1 matching 7 bases. The J segment lost 10 bases and the V segment lost 5 bases, leaving 12 bases of the junction unmatched. Germline-derived CDR1 and CDR2 are SGHDT and YYEEEE. CDR3 length: 15 amino acids.

This clonotype was seen a few times. The genes are TRBV25-1 and TRBJ2-3; no reliable D call. V gave up 1 base and J gave up 6 bases, with 8 bases separating them. The CDR3 length is 13 residues. The germline V gene encodes CDR1 MGHDK and CDR2 SYGVNS. The CDR3 region has the DNA TGTGCCAGCAGTGAATCCGCCGCCGATACGCAGTATTTT. It yields the protein CASSESAADTQYF. The variable domain in full, with the rest retrieved from reference TRBV25-1 and TRBJ2-3, is EADIYQTPRYLVIGTGKKITLECSQTMGHDKMYWYQQDPGMELHLIHYSYGVNSTEKGDLSSESTVSRIRTEHFPLTLESARPSHTSQYLCASSESAADTQYFGPGTRLTVL.

The chain carries TRBV7-2 and TRBJ2-1; a possible D gene is TRBD2 (6 bases). The ends were cut back, 3 bases at V and 1 base at J, with 16 bases in the middle. From germline, CDR1 is SGHTA and CDR2 FQGNSA. The CDR3 is 17 residues long. CDR3 in DNA: TGTGCCAGCAGCTTCCCCCCTTCGGCGGGGTCCTACAATGAGCAGTTCTTC. Translation gives CASSFPPSAGSYNEQFF.

This chain uses TRBV29-1 with TRBJ2-7, with D possibly TRBD1 on 7 matching bases. Trimming shortened V by 3 bases and J by 5 bases, and 14 bases separated the two germline ends. The CDR3 consists of 13 residues. Germline CDR1 and CDR2: SQVTM and ANQGSEA. The CDR3 sequence: CSVDGQGGHEQYF. For the CDR3, the DNA is TGCAGCGTTGACGGGCAGGGGGGACACGAGCAGTACTTC.

In its sample, this clonotype was seen a few times. One end of the junction does not line up with germline, which may come from a read error. This chain joins TRBV7-6 and TRBJ2-5; D gene ambiguous. The CDR3 length is 11 residues. Per the germline V gene, CDR1 is SGHVS and CDR2 is FNYEAQ. The CDR3 region has the DNA TGTGTCAGCACCTACTCGGAGACCCAGTACTTC. It yields the protein CVSTYSETQYF.

This clonotype has a handful of counts. This chain links TRBV2 with TRBJ2-7; tentative D call: TRBD2 (6 bases). CDR1 and CDR2 from the germline V gene are SNHLY and FYNNEI. The ends were cut back, 0 bases at V and 4 bases at J, with 7 bases in the middle. The CDR3 consists of 13 residues. CDR3 amino acids: CASSEARGYEQYF. Here the CDR3 DNA reads TGTGCCAGCAGTGAAGCGCGGGGATACGAGCAGTACTTC.

The chain is built from TRBV28 and TRBJ1-5; D is ambiguous. V lost 10 bases, J lost 0 bases, and 13 bases lay in between. The CDR3 has 14 amino acids. Germline V CDR1 and CDR2: MDHEN, SYDVKM. This chain's CDR3 is CATTDSNSNQPQHF. As DNA, the CDR3 is TGTGCCACCACCGACTCCAATAGCAATCAGCCCCAGCATTTT.

The CDR3 nucleotides read TGTGCCAGCAGCTCTAGCGGGAGGGCCTACAATGAGCAGTTCTTC. This codes for CASSSSGRAYNEQFF. The V gene is TRBV5-6, the J gene TRBJ2-1; TRBD2 matches at 12 bases. The J segment lost 2 bases and the V segment lost 3 bases, leaving 0 bases of the junction unmatched. This CDR3 spans 15 amino acids. The germline CDR1 and CDR2 sequences are SGHDT and YYEEEE.

This chain links TRBV24-1 with TRBJ2-6; D call uncertain. Looked up from germline, CDR1 is KGHDR and CDR2 is SFDVKD. Between the trimmed V and J ends, which lost 2 bases and 4 bases, there was a span of 8 bases. The CDR3 has 15 residues. The DNA of the CDR3 is TGTGCCACCAGTGATTCTAGAGCCGGGGCCAACGTCCTGACTTTC. It is translated as CATSDSRAGANVLTF.

This clonotype occurred many times. J is TRBJ2-2 and V is TRBV11-2; 10 bases are a match to TRBD1. The CDR3 has 19 residues. Germline values: CDR1 SGHAT, CDR2 FQNNGV. V lost 6 bases to trimming and J lost 4 bases; unmatched junction nucleotides: 17. The CDR3 here is CASSRTGTGVWEATGELFF. Written as DNA, the CDR3 is TGTGCCAGCAGTCGTACCGGGACAGGGGTGTGGGAAGCCACCGGGGAGCTGTTTTTT.

This clonotype came up many times. The chain employs TRBV14 and TRBJ2-5; the match to TRBD2 covers 7 bases. The junction had 2 bases not matched to a gene; V was cut back by 5 bases and J by 2 bases. The germline V gene encodes CDR1 SGHDN and CDR2 FVKESK. This CDR3 is 13 amino acids long. The CDR3 DNA reads as TGTGCCAGCAGCTTGGGACTACAAGAGACCCAGTACTTC. This sequence encodes CASSLGLQETQYF. The complete variable domain, with remaining parts taken from reference TRBV14 and TRBJ2-5, reads EAGVTQFPSHSVIEKGQTVTLRCDPISGHDNLYWYRRVMGKEIKFLLHFVKESKQDESGMPNNRFLAERTGGTYSTLKVQPAELEDSGVYFCASSLGLQETQYFGPGTRLLVL.

This chain uses TRBV6-5 with TRBJ2-2, with 8 bases lining up with TRBD1. From germline, CDR1 is MNHEY and CDR2 SVGAGI. The CDR3 contains 15 residues. Trimming took 2 bases from V and 5 from J; bases not matched to a gene: 4. CDR3 DNA sequence: TGTGCCAGCAGTTACGAGACAGGGGCGACCGGGGAGCTGTTTTTT. It codes for CASSYETGATGELFF.

This clonotype was observed at least ten times. The chain combines TRBV6-5 with TRBJ2-7; 7 nucleotides match TRBD2. The V gene end was trimmed by 6 bases and the J gene end by 2 bases; junction bases not matched to a gene: 10. The CDR3 totals 15 residues. Germline V gives CDR1 MNHEY, CDR2 SVGAGI. DNA for the CDR3: TGTGCCAGCAGCCCCGCCGGCGGGGGAACCTACGAGCAGTACTTC. As protein: CASSPAGGGTYEQYF.

This clonotype showed up just a few times. The rearrangement links TRBV7-2 to TRBJ1-3, with TRBD1 as a possible D gene (5 bases). Trimming removed 2 bases from V and 2 bases from J, with 10 bases in between. Germline loops: CDR1 SGHTA, CDR2 FQGNSA. The CDR3 extends over 15 amino acids. The CDR3 nucleotides are TGTGCCAGCAGCTTAATGTCGACAGCTGGAAACACCATATATTTT. This codes for CASSLMSTAGNTIYF.